Included here is one T cell receptor (beta chain) sequence, with context. Antigen: not known. TCRbeta library preparation incorporated unique molecular identifiers. Each CDR3 protein is one row after TCRdb ran MiXCR on the PCR reads. The repertoire holds around 580,000 distinct CDR3 sequences, with 25% to 30% as singletons. Per germline, CDR1 SNHLY and CDR2 FYNNEI. V shed 7 bases and J shed 2 bases, with 12 bases lying between them. The CDR3 loop spans 14 amino acids. This sample is drawn from a study of T-cell reconstitution after alpha-beta-depleted transplantation in children. Regarding the study as a whole: Day-60 TCRbeta diversity that was high in some patients was derived from surviving recipient T cells and thymic progenitors. T-cell counts and diversity at one year following transplant were attributed mainly to newly produced T cells.

The chain uses TRBV2 and TRBJ1-3, with D maybe TRBD1 (5 bases). The TCR comes from a boy less than two years old with Wiskott-Aldrich syndrome, due to receive a stem cell transplant. Here the sequenced sample was PBMCs, taken before TCRalphabeta/CD19-depleted stem cell transplant. The CDR3 DNA is TGTGCCAGCAACGATCAGGGCGCTGGAAACACCATATATTTT. Protein: CASNDQGAGNTIYF.